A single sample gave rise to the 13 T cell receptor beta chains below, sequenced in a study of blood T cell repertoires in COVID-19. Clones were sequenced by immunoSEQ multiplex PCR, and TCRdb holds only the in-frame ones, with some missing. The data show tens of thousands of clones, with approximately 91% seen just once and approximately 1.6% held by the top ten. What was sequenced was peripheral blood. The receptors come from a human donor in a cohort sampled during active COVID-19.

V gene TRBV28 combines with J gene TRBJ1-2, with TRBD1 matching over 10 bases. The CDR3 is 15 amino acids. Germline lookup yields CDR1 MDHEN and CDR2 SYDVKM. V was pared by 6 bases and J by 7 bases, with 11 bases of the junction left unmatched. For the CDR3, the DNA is TGTGCCAGCAGATCAATCGGGACAGGGGCTTCTGGCTACACCTTC. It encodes CASRSIGTGASGYTF.

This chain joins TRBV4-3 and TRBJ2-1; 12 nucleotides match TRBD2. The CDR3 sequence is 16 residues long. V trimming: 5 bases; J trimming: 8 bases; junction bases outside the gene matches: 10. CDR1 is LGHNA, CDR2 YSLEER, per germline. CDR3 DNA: TGCGCCAGCAGCATCCGACTAGCGGGAGAGGGGGATGAGCAGTTCTTC. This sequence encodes CASSIRLAGEGDEQFF.

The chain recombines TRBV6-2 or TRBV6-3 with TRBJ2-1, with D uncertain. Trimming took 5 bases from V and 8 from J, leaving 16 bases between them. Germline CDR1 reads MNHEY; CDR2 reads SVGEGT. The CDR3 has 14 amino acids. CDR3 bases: TGTGCCAGCAGTCGTACTTCTAGTATCTATGAGCAGTTCTTC. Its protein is CASSRTSSIYEQFF.

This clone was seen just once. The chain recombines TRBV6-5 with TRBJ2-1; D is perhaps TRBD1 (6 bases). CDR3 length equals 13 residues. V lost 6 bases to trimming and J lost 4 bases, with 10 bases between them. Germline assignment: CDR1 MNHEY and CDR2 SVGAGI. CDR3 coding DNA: TGTGCCAGCAGCCGGGGACATTACAATGAGCAGTTCTTC. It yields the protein CASSRGHYNEQFF.

CDR3 in amino acids: CASSLDGSAYEQYF. The CDR3 DNA is TGTGCCAGCAGCTTGGACGGGAGTGCCTACGAGCAGTACTTC. The gene calls are TRBV5-4 and TRBJ2-7, with D possibly being TRBD2 (6 bases). Germline CDR1 reads SGHNT; CDR2 reads YYREEE (reference sequence). Deletions cut 0 bases from V and 2 bases from J, with 9 bases between. The CDR3 is 14 amino acids.

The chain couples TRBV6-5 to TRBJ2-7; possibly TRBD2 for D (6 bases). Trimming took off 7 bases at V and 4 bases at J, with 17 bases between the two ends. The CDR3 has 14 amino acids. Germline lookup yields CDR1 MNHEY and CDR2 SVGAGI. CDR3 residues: CASTRGPDDYEQYF. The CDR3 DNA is TGTGCCAGCACGCGGGGACCAGACGATTACGAGCAGTACTTC.

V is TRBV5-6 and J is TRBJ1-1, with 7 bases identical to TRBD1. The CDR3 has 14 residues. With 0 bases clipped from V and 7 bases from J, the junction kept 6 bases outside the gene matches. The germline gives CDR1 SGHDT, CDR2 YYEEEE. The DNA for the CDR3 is TGTGCCAGCAGCTTGGTGGCAGGGGGTCTTGAAGCTTTCTTT. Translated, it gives CASSLVAGGLEAFF.

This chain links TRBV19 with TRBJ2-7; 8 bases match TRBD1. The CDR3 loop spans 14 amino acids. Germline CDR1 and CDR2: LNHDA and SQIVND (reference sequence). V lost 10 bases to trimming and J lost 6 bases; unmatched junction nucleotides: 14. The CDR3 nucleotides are TGTGCCACAAGCTCGACAGGGGCCCCTTCCGAGCAGTACTTC. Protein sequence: CATSSTGAPSEQYF.

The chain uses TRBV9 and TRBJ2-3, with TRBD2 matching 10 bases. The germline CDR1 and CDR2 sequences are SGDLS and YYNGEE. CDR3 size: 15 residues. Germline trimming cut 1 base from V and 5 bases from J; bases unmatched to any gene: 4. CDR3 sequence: CASSVSGRAGDTQYF. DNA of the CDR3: TGTGCCAGCAGCGTAAGCGGGAGGGCCGGAGATACGCAGTATTTT.

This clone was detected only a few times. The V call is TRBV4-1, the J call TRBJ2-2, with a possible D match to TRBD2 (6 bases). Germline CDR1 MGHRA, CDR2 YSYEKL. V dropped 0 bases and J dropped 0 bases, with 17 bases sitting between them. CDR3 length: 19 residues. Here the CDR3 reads CASSQDPRSGGANTGELFF. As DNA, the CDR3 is TGCGCCAGCAGCCAAGATCCACGGTCCGGGGGAGCGAACACCGGGGAGCTGTTTTTT.

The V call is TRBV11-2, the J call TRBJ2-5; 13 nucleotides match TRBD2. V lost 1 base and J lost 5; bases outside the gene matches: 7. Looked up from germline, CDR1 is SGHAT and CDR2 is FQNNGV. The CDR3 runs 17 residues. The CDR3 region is CASSLGTSGSLEETQYF. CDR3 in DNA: TGTGCCAGCAGCTTAGGGACTAGCGGGAGTCTGGAGGAGACCCAGTACTTC.

In DNA form, the CDR3 reads TGTGCCAGCAGCTTAGTTCATAGACAGGGTGGCAATGAGCAGTTCTTC. As protein: CASSLVHRQGGNEQFF. This sequence joins TRBV11-1 and TRBJ2-1; 7 bases align to TRBD1. This CDR3 spans 16 amino acids. Germline trimming cut 1 base from V and 6 bases from J; bases unmatched to any gene: 9. Germline-derived CDR1 and CDR2 are SGHAT and FQDESV (reference sequence).

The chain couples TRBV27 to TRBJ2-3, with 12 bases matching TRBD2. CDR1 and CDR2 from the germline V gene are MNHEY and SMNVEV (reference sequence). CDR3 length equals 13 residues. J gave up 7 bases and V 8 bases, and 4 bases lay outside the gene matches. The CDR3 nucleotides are TGTGCCAGCGGACTAGCGGGACTTAATACGCAGTATTTT. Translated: CASGLAGLNTQYF.